This T cell receptor beta chain was recorded in a study of cytomegalovirus exposure and HLA in healthy donors. The PCR ran on 60 Vbeta and 13 Jbeta primers. Here immunoSEQ multiplex PCR was the method, and the copy in TCRdb shows in-frame clones only, minus some. The sample carries some 95,000 clones, around four fifths recorded once. There are 16 residues in the CDR3. Trimming stripped 3 bases from V and 3 bases from J, with 14 bases between. Germline V gives CDR1 KGHSH, CDR2 LQKENI. Sequenced sample: PBMCs. The receptor was isolated from a woman between 40 and 55 years old in good health and CMV-seronegative. The chain has TRBV18 and TRBJ2-2, with a tentative D call TRBD1 (5 bases). CDR3 sequence (DNA): TGTGCCAGCTCACCTACAGGATTAGGTTACACCGGGGAGCTGTTTTTT. It translates to CASSPTGLGYTGELFF.